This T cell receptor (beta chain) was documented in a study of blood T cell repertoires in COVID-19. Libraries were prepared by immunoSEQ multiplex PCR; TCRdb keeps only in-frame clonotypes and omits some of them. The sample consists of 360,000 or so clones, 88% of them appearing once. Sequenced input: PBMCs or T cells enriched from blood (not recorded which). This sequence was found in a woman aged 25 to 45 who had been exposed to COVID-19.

The CDR3 bases are TGTGCCAGCAGCCAAGGGTGGGGGGACTACGAGCAGTACTTC. Protein sequence: CASSQGWGDYEQYF. The V gene is TRBV14, the J gene TRBJ2-7; weak D call: TRBD2 (6 bases). This CDR3 comprises 14 residues. Germline lookup yields CDR1 SGHDN and CDR2 FVKESK. V shed 1 base and J shed 3 bases, with 10 bases lying between them.